The text below deals with one TCR beta chain. Its matching antigen is unknown. The sample comes from a study of cytomegalovirus exposure and HLA in healthy donors. Regarding the study as a whole: A later analysis found that most CMV-associated TCR beta chains appeared HLA-restricted. In an earlier analysis, most TCR beta V segments were productive about 87% or about 30% of the time.

The PCR ran on 60 Vbeta and 13 Jbeta primers. Assay used: immunoSEQ multiplex PCR; TCRdb lists only in-frame clones, some missing. Here the sample spans 220,000 or so clones, 65% to 75% being singletons. This TCR came from a woman in her twenties or thirties in good health and CMV-seronegative. Sequences were obtained from PBMCs.

The CDR3 region is CASSETRRLAFF. Written as DNA, the CDR3 is TGTGCCAGCAGTGAGACCCGCAGGCTAGCTTTCTTT. The rearrangement links TRBV2 to TRBJ1-1; D not certain. The V and J ends lost 3 bases and 10 bases respectively, with 12 bases between them. The CDR3 runs to 12 residues. Germline V gene data show CDR1 as SNHLY and CDR2 as FYNNEI.